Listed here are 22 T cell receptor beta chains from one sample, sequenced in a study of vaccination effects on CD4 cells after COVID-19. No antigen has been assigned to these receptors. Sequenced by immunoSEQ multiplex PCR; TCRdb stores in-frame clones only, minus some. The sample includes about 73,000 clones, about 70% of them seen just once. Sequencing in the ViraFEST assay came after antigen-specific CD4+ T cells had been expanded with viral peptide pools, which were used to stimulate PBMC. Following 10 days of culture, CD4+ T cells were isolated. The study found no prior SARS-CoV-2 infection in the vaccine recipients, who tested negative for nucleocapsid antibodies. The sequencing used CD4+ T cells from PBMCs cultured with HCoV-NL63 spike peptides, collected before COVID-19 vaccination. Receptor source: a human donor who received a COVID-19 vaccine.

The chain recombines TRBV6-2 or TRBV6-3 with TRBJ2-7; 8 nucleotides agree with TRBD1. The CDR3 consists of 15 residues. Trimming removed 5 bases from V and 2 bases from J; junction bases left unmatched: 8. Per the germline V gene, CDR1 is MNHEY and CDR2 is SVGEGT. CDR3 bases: TGTGCCAGCAGTCTTGAGCCGGACAGGGCCTACGAGCAGTACGTC. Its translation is CASSLEPDRAYEQYV.

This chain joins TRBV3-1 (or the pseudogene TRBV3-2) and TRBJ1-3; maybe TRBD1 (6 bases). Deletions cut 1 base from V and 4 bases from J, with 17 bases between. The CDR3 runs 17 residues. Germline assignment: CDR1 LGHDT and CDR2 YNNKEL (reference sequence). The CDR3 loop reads CASSQGYTGLGGNTIYF. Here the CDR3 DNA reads TGTGCCAGCAGCCAAGGATATACAGGGTTAGGAGGAAACACCATATATTTT.

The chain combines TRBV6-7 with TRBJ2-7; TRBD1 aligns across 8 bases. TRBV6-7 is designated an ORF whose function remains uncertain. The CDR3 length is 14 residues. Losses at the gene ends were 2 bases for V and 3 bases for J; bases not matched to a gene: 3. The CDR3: CASSYPGQGYEQYV. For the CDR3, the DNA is TGTGCCAGCAGTTACCCAGGACAGGGCTACGAGCAGTACGTC.

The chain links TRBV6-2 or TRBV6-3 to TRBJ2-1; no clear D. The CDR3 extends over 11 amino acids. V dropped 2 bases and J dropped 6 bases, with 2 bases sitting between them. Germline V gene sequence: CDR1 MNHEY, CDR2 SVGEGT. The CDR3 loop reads CASSYINEQFF. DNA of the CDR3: TGTGCCAGCAGTTACATCAATGAGCAGTTCTTC.

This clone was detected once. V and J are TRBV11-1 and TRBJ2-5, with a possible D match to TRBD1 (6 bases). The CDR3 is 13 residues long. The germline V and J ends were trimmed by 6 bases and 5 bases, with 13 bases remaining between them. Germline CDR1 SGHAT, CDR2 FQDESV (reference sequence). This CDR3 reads CASSIQGSETQYF. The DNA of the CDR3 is TGTGCCAGCAGTATACAGGGAAGCGAGACCCAGTACTTC.

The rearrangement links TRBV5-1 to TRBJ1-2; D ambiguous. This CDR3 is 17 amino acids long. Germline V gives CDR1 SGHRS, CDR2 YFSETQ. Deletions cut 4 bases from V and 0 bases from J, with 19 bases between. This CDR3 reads CASSPDIGRKANYGYTF. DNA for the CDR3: TGCGCCAGCAGCCCTGATATAGGACGTAAGGCTAACTATGGCTACACCTTC.

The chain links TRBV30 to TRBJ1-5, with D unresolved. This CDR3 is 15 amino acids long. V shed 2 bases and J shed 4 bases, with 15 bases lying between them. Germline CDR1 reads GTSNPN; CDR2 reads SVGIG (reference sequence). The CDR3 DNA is TGTGCCTGGAGTCTATCGGGAGGTGGGAATCAGCCCCAGCATTTT. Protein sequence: CAWSLSGGGNQPQHF. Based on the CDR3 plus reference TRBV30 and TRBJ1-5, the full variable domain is SQTIHQWPATLVQPVGSPLSLECTVEGTSNPNLYWYRQAAGRGLQLLFYSVGIGQISSEVPQNLSASRPQDRQFILSSKKLLLSDSGFYLCAWSLSGGGNQPQHFGDGTRLSIL.

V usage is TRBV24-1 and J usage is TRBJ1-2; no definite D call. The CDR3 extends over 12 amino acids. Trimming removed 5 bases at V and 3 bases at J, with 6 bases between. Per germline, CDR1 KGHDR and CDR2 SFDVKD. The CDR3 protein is CATSVGDYGYTF. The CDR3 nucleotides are TGTGCCACCAGTGTCGGAGACTATGGCTACACCTTC.

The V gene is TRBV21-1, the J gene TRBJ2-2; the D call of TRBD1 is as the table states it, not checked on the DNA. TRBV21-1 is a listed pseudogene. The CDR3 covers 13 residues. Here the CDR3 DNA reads TGTGCCAGCAGCAAGGACAGCACCGGGGAGCTGTTTTTT. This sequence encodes CASSKDSTGELFF.

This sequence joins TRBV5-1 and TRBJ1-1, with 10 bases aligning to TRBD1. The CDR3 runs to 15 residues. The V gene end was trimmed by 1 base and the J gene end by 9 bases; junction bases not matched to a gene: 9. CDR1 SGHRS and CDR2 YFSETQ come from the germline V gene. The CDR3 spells CASSLNPGTGEKAFF. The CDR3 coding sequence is TGCGCCAGCAGCTTGAACCCCGGGACAGGGGAGAAAGCTTTCTTT.

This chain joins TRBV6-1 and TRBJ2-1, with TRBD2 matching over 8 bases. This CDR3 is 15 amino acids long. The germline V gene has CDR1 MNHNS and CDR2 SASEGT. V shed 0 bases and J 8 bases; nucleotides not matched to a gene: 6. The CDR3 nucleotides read TGTGCCAGCAGTGAAGCCGGGGGGGGCCGGGATGAGCAGTTCTTC. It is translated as CASSEAGGGRDEQFF.

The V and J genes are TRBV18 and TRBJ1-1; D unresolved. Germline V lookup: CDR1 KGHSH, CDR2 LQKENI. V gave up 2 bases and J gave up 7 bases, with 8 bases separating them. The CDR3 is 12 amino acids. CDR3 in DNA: TGTGCCAGCTCACCATGGGAGGGTGAAGCTTTCTTT. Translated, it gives CASSPWEGEAFF.

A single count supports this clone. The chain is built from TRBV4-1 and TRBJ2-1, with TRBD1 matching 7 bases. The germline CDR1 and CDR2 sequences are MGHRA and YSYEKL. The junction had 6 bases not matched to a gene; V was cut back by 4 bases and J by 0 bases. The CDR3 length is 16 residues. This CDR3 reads CASSLKQGISYNEQFF. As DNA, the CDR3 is TGCGCCAGCAGCCTCAAACAGGGGATCTCCTACAATGAGCAGTTCTTC.

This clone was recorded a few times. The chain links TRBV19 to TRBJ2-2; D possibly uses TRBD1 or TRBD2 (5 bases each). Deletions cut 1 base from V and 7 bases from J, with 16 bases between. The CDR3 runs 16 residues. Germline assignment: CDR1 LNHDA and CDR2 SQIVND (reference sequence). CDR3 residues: CASSIAAGRGVGELFF. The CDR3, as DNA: TGTGCCAGTAGTATAGCGGCAGGTCGGGGCGTCGGGGAGCTGTTTTTT. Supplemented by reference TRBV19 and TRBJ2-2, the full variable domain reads DGGITQSPKYLFRKEGQNVTLSCEQNLNHDAMYWYRQDPGQGLRLIYYSQIVNDFQKGDIAEGYSVSREKKESFPLTVTSAQKNPTAFYLCASSIAAGRGVGELFFGEGSRLTVL.

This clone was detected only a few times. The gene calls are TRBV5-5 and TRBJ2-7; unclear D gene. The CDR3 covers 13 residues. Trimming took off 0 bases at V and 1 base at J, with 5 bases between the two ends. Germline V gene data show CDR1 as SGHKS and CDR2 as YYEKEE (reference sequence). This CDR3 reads CASSLAQSYEQYV. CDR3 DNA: TGTGCCAGCAGCTTGGCCCAATCCTACGAGCAGTACGTC.

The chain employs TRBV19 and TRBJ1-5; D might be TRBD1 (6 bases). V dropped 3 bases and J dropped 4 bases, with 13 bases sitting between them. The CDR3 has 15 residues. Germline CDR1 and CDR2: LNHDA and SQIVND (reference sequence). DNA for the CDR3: TGTGCCAGTAGTATCCGCGGGACACTTAATCAGCCCCAGCATTTT. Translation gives CASSIRGTLNQPQHF.

The CDR3 loop is CASRQASNQPQHF. CDR3 sequence (DNA): TGCGCCAGCCGACAGGCAAGCAATCAGCCCCAGCATTTT. This chain joins TRBV10-2 and TRBJ1-5; perhaps TRBD1 as D (6 bases). This CDR3 is 13 amino acids long. The germline CDR1 and CDR2 sequences are WSHSY and SAAADI. V gave up 8 bases and J gave up 1 base, with 9 bases separating them.

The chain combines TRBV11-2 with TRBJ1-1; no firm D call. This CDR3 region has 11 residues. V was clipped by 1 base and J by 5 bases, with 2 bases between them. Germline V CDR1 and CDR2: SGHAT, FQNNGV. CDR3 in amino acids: CASSLATEAFF. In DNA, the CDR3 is TGTGCCAGCAGCTTAGCTACTGAAGCTTTCTTT.

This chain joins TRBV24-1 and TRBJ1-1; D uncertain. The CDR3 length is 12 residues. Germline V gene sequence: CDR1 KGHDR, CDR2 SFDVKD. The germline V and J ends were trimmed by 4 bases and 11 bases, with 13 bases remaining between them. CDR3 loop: CATSDPLGAAFF. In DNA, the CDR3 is TGTGCCACCAGTGACCCCTTAGGTGCGGCTTTCTTT.

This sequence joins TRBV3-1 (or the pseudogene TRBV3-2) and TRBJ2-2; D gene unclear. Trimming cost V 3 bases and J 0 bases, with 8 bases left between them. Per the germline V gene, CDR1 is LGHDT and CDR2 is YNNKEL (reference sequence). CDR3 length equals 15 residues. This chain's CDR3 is CASSQTGTNTGELFF. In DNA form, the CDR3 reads TGTGCCAGCAGCCAGACGGGCACGAACACCGGGGAGCTGTTTTTT.

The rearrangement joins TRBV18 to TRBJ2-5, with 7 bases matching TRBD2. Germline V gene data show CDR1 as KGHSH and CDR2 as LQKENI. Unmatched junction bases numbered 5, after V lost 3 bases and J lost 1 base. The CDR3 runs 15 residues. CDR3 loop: CASSPGSGVQETQYF. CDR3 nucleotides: TGTGCCAGCTCACCCGGAAGCGGGGTCCAAGAGACCCAGTACTTC. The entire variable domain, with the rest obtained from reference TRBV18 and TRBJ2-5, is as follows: NAGVMQNPRHLVRRRGQEARLRCSPMKGHSHVYWYRQLPEEGLKFMVYLQKENIIDESGMPKERFSAEFPKEGPSILRIQQVVRGDSAAYFCASSPGSGVQETQYFGPGTRLLVL.

Here the CDR3 DNA reads TGTGCCTGGAGTAAAGGGTTCGGGAACACTGAAGCTTTCTTT. Protein sequence: CAWSKGFGNTEAFF. The J gene is TRBJ1-1, the V gene TRBV30; D gene uncertain. V was pared by 2 bases and J by 1 base, with 11 bases between. Germline V gives CDR1 GTSNPN, CDR2 SVGIG (reference sequence). The CDR3 contains 14 residues.